Listed below are T cell receptor beta chains from one sample, sequenced in a study of shared clonotypes between healthy human individuals. Clones were read by immunoSEQ multiplex PCR, and TCRdb kept only the in-frame ones, dropping some. The table has 2 million to 2.5 million clones, approximately 94% seen once; the top ten hold about 1.5%. Input material: naive CD8+ T cells from PBMCs. The receptors come from a man younger than 35 in good health. Some clones in this sample may be carry-over from other donors' samples. CDR3s include the opening cysteine and the closing phenylalanine or tryptophan. Each record gives: V gene, CDR3 length, J gene, CDR3 protein.

V: TRBV7-9
length: 14
J: TRBJ1-1
CDR3: CASSSQGANTEAFF

V: TRBV19
length: 14
J: TRBJ2-7
CDR3: CASSVFGVTYEQYF

V: TRBV7-9
length: 16
J: TRBJ2-5
CDR3: CASSSGLAGVMETQYF

V: TRBV30
length: 13
J: TRBJ2-7
CDR3: CACIRDRDNEQYF

V: TRBV7-9
length: 15
J: TRBJ1-4
CDR3: CASSSSGTGPEKLFF

V: TRBV27
length: 15
J: TRBJ2-3
CDR3: CASSLIPTSSDTQYF

V: TRBV7-9
length: 14
J: TRBJ2-7
CDR3: CASSPQGSPYEQYF

V: TRBV7-9
length: 15
J: TRBJ1-2
CDR3: CASSLTGTGADGYTF

V: TRBV7-3
length: 15
J: TRBJ1-1
CDR3: CASSLSGEGNTEAFF

V: TRBV18
length: 11
J: TRBJ2-7
CDR3: CASSEGYEQYF

V: TRBV10-1
length: 14
J: TRBJ1-5
CDR3: CASSEYQGNQPQHF

V: TRBV27
length: 14
J: TRBJ2-2
CDR3: CASSWGSNTGELFF

V: TRBV6-5
length: 13
J: TRBJ2-6
CDR3: CASSMSGANVLTF

V: TRBV4-3
length: 15
J: TRBJ2-2
CDR3: CASSQEWTGTGELFF

V: TRBV6-1
length: 15
J: TRBJ2-2
CDR3: CASSVPGQRMGELFF

V: TRBV10-3
length: 13
J: TRBJ2-2
CDR3: CAIRTGEAGELFF

V: TRBV4-1
length: 19
J: TRBJ1-6
CDR3: CASSQDLKLGKNPNSPLHF

V: TRBV25-1
length: 13
J: TRBJ1-1
CDR3: CASSHTGGTEAFF

V: TRBV5-6
length: 14
J: TRBJ2-3
CDR3: CASSLGGAGDTQYF

V: TRBV5-1
length: 16
J: TRBJ1-1
CDR3: CASRTPGVGGTTEAFF

V: TRBV9
length: 11
J: TRBJ2-7
CDR3: CASSPLGEQYF

V: TRBV13
length: 18
J: TRBJ2-1
CDR3: CASSDPLAGGSSYNEQFF

V: TRBV7-8
length: 15
J: TRBJ1-2
CDR3: CASSLAGRTNYGYTF

V: TRBV5-1
length: 14
J: TRBJ2-7
CDR3: CASSWGQGSYEQYF

V: TRBV7-8
length: 15
J: TRBJ2-1
CDR3: CASRGGLAENNEQFF

V: TRBV11-2
length: 14
J: TRBJ2-7
CDR3: CASSLVARSYEQYF

V: TRBV27
length: 14
J: -
CDR3: CASAPFGTPYEQYF

V: TRBV15
length: 15
J: TRBJ2-2
CDR3: CATRDWTSNTGELFF

V: TRBV19
length: 15
J: TRBJ2-1
CDR3: CASSILTSGDNEQFF

V: TRBV13
length: 13
J: TRBJ1-1
CDR3: CASSPGSSTEAFF

V: TRBV10-1
length: 13
J: TRBJ2-7
CDR3: CASSESRAYEQYF

V: TRBV5-4
length: 15
J: TRBJ2-2
CDR3: CASSLPGRATGELFF

V: TRBV28
length: 14
J: TRBJ2-3
CDR3: CASSFYRQEDTQYF

V: TRBV23-1
length: 14
J: TRBJ2-7
CDR3: CASSPRELFYEQYF

V: TRBV28
length: 16
J: TRBJ2-3
CDR3: CASSLIPSGNTDTQYF

V: TRBV4-2
length: 12
J: TRBJ2-5
CDR3: CASSQDQETQYF

V: TRBV2
length: 13
J: TRBJ2-7
CDR3: CASRPQDSYEQYF

V: TRBV5-4
length: 16
J: TRBJ2-2
CDR3: CASSWGLAGNTGELFF

V: TRBV4-1
length: 13
J: TRBJ2-7
CDR3: CASSPLVPYEQYF

V: TRBV28
length: 15
J: TRBJ1-5
CDR3: CASTRASHSNQPQHF

V: TRBV7-9
length: 15
J: TRBJ1-5
CDR3: CASSSTTGNPQPQHF

V: TRBV6-1
length: 14
J: TRBJ1-1
CDR3: CASSVLSGDTEAFF

V: TRBV27
length: 15
J: TRBJ1-2
CDR3: CASSFGPGTLGGYTF

V: TRBV6-5
length: 15
J: TRBJ2-7
CDR3: CASSSRSGTSYEQYF

V: TRBV13
length: 15
J: TRBJ2-2
CDR3: CASSLRDRNTGELFF

V: TRBV7-2
length: 13
J: TRBJ2-2
CDR3: CASSLGDSGELFF

V: TRBV6-1
length: 15
J: TRBJ2-5
CDR3: CASSELDIYKETQYF

V: TRBV28
length: 14
J: TRBJ1-2
CDR3: CASSLWAGGDGYTF

V: TRBV4-2
length: 18
J: TRBJ2-7
CDR3: CASSQGTGSGSWSYEQYF

V: TRBV9
length: 15
J: TRBJ1-4
CDR3: CASSVAGATNEKLFF